Sequencing of this T cell receptor (beta chain) was carried out in a study of beta chain features in type 1 diabetes. Points from the study as a whole: Moderately but significantly shorter TCRB CDR3s were found in Type 1 diabetes patients in all four CD4+ subsets.

Germline V gives CDR1 LNHDA, CDR2 SQIVND (reference sequence). The CDR3 has 12 residues. Trimming cost V 7 bases and J 6 bases, with 13 bases left between them. As concerns this clone: The antigen is not known.

The investigators reverse transcribed all of the isolated RNA, so they sequenced expressed TCRB transcripts. Measured with immunoSEQ multiplex PCR; TCRdb has only the in-frame clones, and not every one. The profile shows about 320,000 clones, around 13% of them singletons. The receptor was derived from a man aged 25 to 40 in good health. What was sequenced was central memory CD4+ T cells from blood. The chain joins TRBV19 to TRBJ2-7; D possibly uses TRBD1 or TRBD2 (5 bases each). The CDR3 DNA reads as TGTGCCAGTAAGAGGGACCCATCCGAGCAGTACTTC. Residues: CASKRDPSEQYF. Using reference TRBV19 and TRBJ2-7 for the parts outside the CDR3, the full variable domain is DGGITQSPKYLFRKEGQNVTLSCEQNLNHDAMYWYRQDPGQGLRLIYYSQIVNDFQKGDIAEGYSVSREKKESFPLTVTSAQKNPTAFYLCASKRDPSEQYFGPGTRLTVT.